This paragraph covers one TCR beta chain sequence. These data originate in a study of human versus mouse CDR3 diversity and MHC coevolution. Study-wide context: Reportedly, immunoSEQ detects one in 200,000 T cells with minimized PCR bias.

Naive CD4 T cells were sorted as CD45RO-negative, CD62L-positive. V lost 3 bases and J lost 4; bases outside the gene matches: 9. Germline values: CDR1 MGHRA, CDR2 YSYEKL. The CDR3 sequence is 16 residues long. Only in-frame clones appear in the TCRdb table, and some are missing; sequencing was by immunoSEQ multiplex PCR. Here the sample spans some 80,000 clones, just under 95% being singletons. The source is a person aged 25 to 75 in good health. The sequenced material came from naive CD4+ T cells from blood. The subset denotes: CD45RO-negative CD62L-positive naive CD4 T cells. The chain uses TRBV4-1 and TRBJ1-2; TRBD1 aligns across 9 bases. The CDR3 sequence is CASSQDSGTGTYGYTF. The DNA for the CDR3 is TGCGCCAGCAGCCAGGACTCCGGGACAGGGACCTATGGCTACACCTTC.